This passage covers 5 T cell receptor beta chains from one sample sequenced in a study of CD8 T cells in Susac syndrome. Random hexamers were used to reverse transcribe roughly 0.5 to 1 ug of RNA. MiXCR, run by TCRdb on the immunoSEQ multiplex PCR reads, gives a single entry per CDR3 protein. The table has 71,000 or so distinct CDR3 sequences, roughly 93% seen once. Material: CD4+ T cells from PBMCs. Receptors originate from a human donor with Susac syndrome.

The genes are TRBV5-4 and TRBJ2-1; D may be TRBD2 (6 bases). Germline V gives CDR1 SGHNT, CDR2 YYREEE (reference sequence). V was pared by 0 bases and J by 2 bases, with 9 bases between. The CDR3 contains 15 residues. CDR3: CASSLDRGTYNEQFF. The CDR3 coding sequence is TGTGCCAGCAGCTTGGATCGGGGGACCTACAATGAGCAGTTCTTC.

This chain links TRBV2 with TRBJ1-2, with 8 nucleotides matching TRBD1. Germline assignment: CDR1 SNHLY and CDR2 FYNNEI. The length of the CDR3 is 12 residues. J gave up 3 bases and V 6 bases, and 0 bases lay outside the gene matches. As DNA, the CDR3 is TGTGCCAGCAGGACAGGGGACTATGGCTACACCTTC. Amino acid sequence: CASRTGDYGYTF.

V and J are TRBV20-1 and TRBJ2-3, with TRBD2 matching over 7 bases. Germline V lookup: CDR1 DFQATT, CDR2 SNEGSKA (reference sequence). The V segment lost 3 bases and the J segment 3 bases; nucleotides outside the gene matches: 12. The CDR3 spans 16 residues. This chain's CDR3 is CSARSGQRGVTDTQYF. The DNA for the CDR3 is TGCAGTGCTAGGTCCGGTCAGCGGGGAGTGACAGATACGCAGTATTTT.

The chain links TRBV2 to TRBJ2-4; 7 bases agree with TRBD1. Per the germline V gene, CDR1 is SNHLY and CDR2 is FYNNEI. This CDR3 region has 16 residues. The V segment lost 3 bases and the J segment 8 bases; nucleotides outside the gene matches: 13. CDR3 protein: CASSDRVTGARDIQYF. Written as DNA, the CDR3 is TGTGCCAGCAGTGACAGGGTTACAGGGGCCAGGGACATTCAGTACTTC.

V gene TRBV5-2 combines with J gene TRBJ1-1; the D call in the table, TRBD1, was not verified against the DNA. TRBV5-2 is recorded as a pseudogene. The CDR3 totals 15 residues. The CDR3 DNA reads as TGTGCCAGCAGCCAAGAACCGACAGGGGCCGCTGAAGCTTTCTTT. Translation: CASSQEPTGAAEAFF.